A selection of T cell receptor beta chains follows, all from one sample in a study of graft-versus-host responses after intestinal transplantation. Their target antigens are unknown. The protocol was immunoSEQ multiplex PCR, while the TCRdb copy is restricted to in-frame clones and leaves out a portion. Found here are tens of thousands of clones, roughly 94% of them singletons; the top ten hold around 0.57%. The sequenced sample was unstimulated CD8+ T cells sorted from spleen or lymph node cells, obtained before intestinal transplant. These receptors all stem from a human donor who received an intestinal transplant. The CDR3 runs from the conserved cysteine through the conserved F or W. A D gene is named only where the DNA matches it firmly. Where a row states a size, it is once, few, many or the class of an expanded clone; other rows omit it.

cdr3_aa	cdr3_nt	clone_size	v_call	j_call	d_call
CASSSLQGAGGANVLTF	TGTGCCAGCAGCTCCCTGCAGGGGGCAGGTGGGGCCAACGTCCTGACTTTC	-	TRBV7-9	TRBJ2-6	TRBD1
CASSQAGAGPYNSPLHF	TGCGCCAGCAGCCAAGCTGGGGCGGGCCCCTATAATTCACCCCTCCACTTT	-	TRBV4-1	TRBJ1-6	-
CASSIQTEFHSTYGYTF	TGTGCCAGTAGTATTCAAACGGAATTCCACAGCACCTATGGCTACACCTTC	-	TRBV19	TRBJ1-2	-
CASSLEALWGYTF	TGTGCCAGCAGCTTAGAGGCCCTTTGGGGCTACACCTTC	-	TRBV11-2	TRBJ1-2	-
CASSVSQGNSPLHF	TGCGCCAGCAGTGTTTCGCAGGGCAATTCACCCCTCCACTTT	-	TRBV10-2	TRBJ1-6	-
CASSLRTDGRTEAFF	TGTGCCAGCAGTTTACGGACGGATGGAAGAACTGAAGCTTTCTTT	-	TRBV28	TRBJ1-1	-
CATSMALGLAHNEQFF	TGTGCCACCAGCATGGCTCTGGGACTAGCGCACAATGAGCAGTTCTTC	-	TRBV15	TRBJ2-1	TRBD2
CASSPGTGRTEAFF	TGTGCCAGCTCCCCAGGGACAGGGAGGACTGAAGCTTTCTTT	-	TRBV18	TRBJ1-1	TRBD1
CAWNRVGADEQYF	TGTGCCTGGAACAGGGTAGGCGCCGACGAGCAGTACTTC	-	TRBV30	TRBJ2-7	-
CASRRDRVETQYF	TGTGCCAGCAGACGGGACAGGGTGGAGACCCAGTACTTC	-	TRBV14	TRBJ2-5	TRBD1
CAISGREVTPYEQYF	TGTGCCATCAGTGGCCGGGAAGTGACACCCTACGAGCAGTACTTC	-	TRBV10-3	TRBJ2-7	-
CASSQGGHTEAFF	TGTGCCAGCAGCCAAGGCGGACACACTGAAGCTTTCTTT	-	TRBV14	TRBJ1-1	-
CAWGQGNQPQHF	TGTGCCTGGGGACAGGGGAATCAGCCCCAGCATTTT	-	TRBV30	TRBJ1-5	TRBD1
CASSLNGPSSYEQYF	TGCGCCAGCAGCTTGAACGGGCCGTCCTCCTACGAGCAGTACTTC	-	TRBV5-1	TRBJ2-7	-
CASSSSSYEQYF	TGTGCCAGCAGCTCGAGCTCCTACGAGCAGTACTTC	-	TRBV7-9	TRBJ2-7	-
CASSLAGAGGELFF	TGTGCCAGCAGTTTAGCGGGAGCGGGCGGGGAGCTGTTTTTT	once	TRBV27	TRBJ2-2	TRBD2
CASSEDSGSAQYF	TGCGCCAGCAGTGAGGACAGCGGGAGTGCTCAGTACTTC	-	TRBV10-1	TRBJ2-7	TRBD2
CASETGTSYNEQFF	TGCGCCAGCGAGACGGGTACCTCCTACAATGAGCAGTTCTTC	-	TRBV5-1	TRBJ2-1	-
CASSKELAGEYNEQFF	TGTGCCAGCAGCAAGGAACTAGCGGGAGAGTACAATGAGCAGTTCTTC	-	TRBV7-9	TRBJ2-1	TRBD2
CASSLRTGNQPQHF	TGTGCCAGCAGTTTACGGACGGGCAATCAGCCCCAGCATTTT	-	TRBV27	TRBJ1-5	-
CASSKEWRGQEISYEQYF	TGTGCCAGCAGCAAAGAATGGAGGGGGCAGGAAATCTCCTACGAGCAGTACTTC	few	TRBV21-1	TRBJ2-7	-
CASSLAALAGFGTEAFF	TGTGCCAGCAGCTTAGCAGCCTTGGCGGGGTTCGGCACTGAAGCTTTCTTT	-	TRBV7-8	TRBJ1-1	-
CASSYSGGGSYEQYF	TGTGCCAGCAGTTACTCGGGGGGAGGGTCCTACGAGCAGTACTTC	-	TRBV6-6	TRBJ2-7	TRBD2
CASSRTGGEQFF	TGTGCCAGCAGTCGGACAGGGGGGGAGCAGTTCTTC	-	TRBV27	TRBJ2-1	TRBD1
CASSLAAATGELFF	TGTGCCAGCAGCTTAGCCGCAGCAACCGGGGAGCTGTTTTTT	-	TRBV7-9	TRBJ2-2	-
CASSLSNNEQFF	TGTGCCAGCAGTTTAAGTAACAATGAGCAGTTCTTC	-	TRBV6-5	TRBJ2-1	-
CASSESAGDYTF	TGCGCCAGCAGTGAGTCAGCGGGGGACTACACCTTC	few	TRBV10-2	TRBJ1-2	-
CASSFITTAYEQYF	TGTGCCAGCAGCTTTATCACGACAGCCTACGAGCAGTACTTC	-	TRBV7-8	TRBJ2-7	-
CASSFDLSSYNEQFF	TGTGCCAGCAGCTTCGACCTTAGCTCCTACAATGAGCAGTTCTTC	-	TRBV7-9	TRBJ2-1	-
CASSFLGNEQFF	TGTGCCAGCAGTTTCCTTGGCAATGAGCAGTTCTTC	-	TRBV28	TRBJ2-1	-
CASSEVAGIGYEQYF	TGTGCCAGCAGTGAAGTGGCGGGGATCGGCTACGAGCAGTACTTC	few	TRBV6-1	TRBJ2-7	-